The 17 T cell receptor beta chains below were found in one sample sequenced in a study of blood T cell repertoires in COVID-19. Profiling relied on immunoSEQ multiplex PCR, and the TCRdb table lists in-frame clones only, not all of them. There are about 670,000 clones in the sample; 85% to 90% occur only once, and under 0.3% lies in the top ten. The material sequenced was peripheral blood. The receptors were sampled from a woman between 18 and 30 years old with acute or convalescent COVID-19.

CDR3 coding DNA: TGTGCCAGCAGTTCCCCCGAATCCGACAGGCCGTTAGGAAAACTGTTTTTT. Translated: CASSSPESDRPLGKLFF. V and J are TRBV28 and TRBJ1-4; possible D gene TRBD1, 6 bases. V dropped 4 bases and J dropped 10 bases, with 25 bases sitting between them. The CDR3 is 17 residues long. The germline CDR1 and CDR2 sequences are MDHEN and SYDVKM.

The CDR3 loop is CASQNRDFLSSYNEQFF. The CDR3 DNA sequence: TGTGCCAGCCAAAACCGGGACTTCCTGAGCTCCTACAATGAGCAGTTCTTC. The chain employs TRBV28 and TRBJ2-1; tentatively, D is TRBD2 (6 bases). The germline gives CDR1 MDHEN, CDR2 SYDVKM. This CDR3 has 17 amino acids. Trimming shortened V by 8 bases and J by 0 bases, and 20 bases separated the two germline ends.

The chain has TRBV24-1 and TRBJ2-7; 8 nucleotides agree with TRBD1. V shed 1 base, J shed 6 bases, and the junction held 19 bases outside the gene matches. CDR3 length equals 19 residues. The germline V gene has CDR1 KGHDR and CDR2 SFDVKD. CDR3 in amino acids: CATSDFRTGFPFRVGEQYF. Here the CDR3 DNA reads TGTGCCACCAGTGATTTTAGGACAGGGTTCCCCTTTCGGGTGGGCGAGCAGTACTTC.

The chain recombines TRBV24-1 with TRBJ2-1, with 7 bases aligning to TRBD1. The CDR3 is made up of 15 amino acids. Germline V gives CDR1 KGHDR, CDR2 SFDVKD. V gave up 4 bases and J gave up 10 bases; unmatched junction bases: 12. The CDR3 region is CATSDPRTGGGEQFF. The CDR3 nucleotides read TGTGCCACCAGTGACCCACGGACAGGCGGTGGGGAGCAGTTCTTC.

The chain couples TRBV9 to TRBJ1-1, with 9 bases fitting TRBD1. The junction had 9 bases not matched to a gene; V was cut back by 4 bases and J by 5 bases. The CDR3 consists of 15 residues. Germline V gene lookup returns CDR1 SGDLS and CDR2 YYNGEE. Here the CDR3 reads CASSSRTGENTEAFF. CDR3 DNA sequence: TGTGCCAGCAGCTCCCGGACAGGGGAGAATACTGAAGCTTTCTTT.

The chain is built from TRBV29-1 and TRBJ2-7, with 9 nucleotides matching TRBD1. Germline values: CDR1 SQVTM, CDR2 ANQGSEA. With V trimmed by 6 bases and J by 8 bases, 14 bases remained unmatched. CDR3 length: 14 residues. The CDR3 is CSVEGQVDRGKQYF. CDR3 DNA: TGCAGCGTCGAGGGGCAAGTAGACAGGGGGAAGCAGTACTTC.

The chain has TRBV15 and TRBJ1-1, with D tentatively TRBD1 (6 bases). Germline loops: CDR1 LNHNV, CDR2 YYDKDF (reference sequence). This CDR3 is 16 amino acids long. V lost 6 bases and J 1 base, leaving 18 bases between the germline ends. Written as DNA, the CDR3 is TGTGCCACCAGTTTACAGGGAGCCTATGGGAACACTGAAGCTTTCTTT. It encodes CATSLQGAYGNTEAFF. Filled out from reference TRBV15 and TRBJ1-1, the complete variable domain reads DAMVIQNPRYQVTQFGKPVTLSCSQTLNHNVMYWYQQKSSQAPKLLFHYYDKDFNNEADTPDNFQSRRPNTSFCFLDIRSPGLGDTAMYLCATSLQGAYGNTEAFFGQGTRLTVV.

This chain uses TRBV27 with TRBJ1-3; 12 bases are shared with TRBD1. CDR1 is MNHEY and CDR2 is SMNVEV in the germline V gene (reference sequence). The junction had 14 bases not matched to a gene; V was cut back by 2 bases and J by 0 bases. The CDR3 is made up of 21 amino acids. CDR3 amino acids: CASSLKGQGAGASSSGNTIYF. The CDR3, as DNA: TGTGCCAGCAGTTTAAAGGGACAGGGGGCCGGAGCCTCGAGCTCTGGAAACACCATATATTTT.

The rearrangement uses TRBV28 and TRBJ2-7; D possibly corresponds to TRBD2 (5 bases). Trimming cost V 2 bases and J 0 bases, with 11 bases left between them. CDR1 and CDR2 from the germline V gene are MDHEN and SYDVKM. The CDR3 is made up of 15 amino acids. The DNA for the CDR3 is TGTGCCAGCAGTTTAAACGGGGTACGCTCCTACGAGCAGTACTTC. Translation: CASSLNGVRSYEQYF.

The chain combines TRBV6-4 with TRBJ1-2; 8 nucleotides agree with TRBD1. Germline V gives CDR1 MRHNA, CDR2 SNTAGT. The junction had 8 bases not matched to a gene; V was cut back by 4 bases and J by 7 bases. This CDR3 has 14 amino acids. In nucleotides, the CDR3 is TGTGCCAGCAGTGTAGACAGGGGTGTCGGTGGCTACACCTTC. Protein: CASSVDRGVGGYTF.

This clone was counted once. The junction shows a germline mismatch at one end, possibly a read error. The chain has TRBV3-1 (or the pseudogene TRBV3-2) and TRBJ1-2; D unclear. The CDR3 runs to 14 residues. Germline assignment: CDR1 LGHDT and CDR2 YNNKEL (reference sequence). This CDR3 reads CASGQGSEGYGYTF. As DNA, the CDR3 is TGTGCCAGCGGCCAAGGGTCTGAGGGCTATGGCTACACCTTC.

The chain has TRBV27 and TRBJ1-2; TRBD1 matches at 10 bases. V shed 8 bases, J shed 8 bases, and the junction held 8 bases outside the gene matches. Germline V gene sequence: CDR1 MNHEY, CDR2 SMNVEV (reference sequence). The CDR3 loop spans 13 amino acids. CDR3 amino acids: CASRWTGGGGYTF. The CDR3, as DNA: TGTGCCAGCCGGTGGACAGGGGGTGGAGGCTACACCTTC.

This chain joins TRBV6-5 and TRBJ1-1; D call uncertain. There are 13 residues in the CDR3. V was cut by 7 bases and J by 1 base, with 10 bases left in between. The germline V gene encodes CDR1 MNHEY and CDR2 SVGAGI. CDR3 amino acids: CASIPPGNTEAFF. The DNA of the CDR3 is TGTGCCAGCATTCCACCGGGGAACACTGAAGCTTTCTTT.

This chain links TRBV14 with TRBJ2-1; D may be TRBD1 (5 bases). The CDR3 length is 16 residues. Looked up from germline, CDR1 is SGHDN and CDR2 is FVKESK. Trimming cost V 3 bases and J 7 bases, with 19 bases left between them. CDR3 protein: CASSHPVGPLNNEQFF. The CDR3 bases are TGTGCCAGCAGCCATCCTGTGGGGCCTCTAAATAATGAGCAGTTCTTC.

The V gene is TRBV7-3, the J gene TRBJ2-7; 9 bases are shared with TRBD2. The CDR3 contains 14 residues. V trimming: 5 bases; J trimming: 6 bases; junction bases outside the gene matches: 8. Germline V gives CDR1 SGHTA, CDR2 FQGTGA. This CDR3 reads CASSLGTSRSEQYF. The DNA of the CDR3 is TGTGCCAGCAGCCTGGGGACTAGCAGATCCGAGCAGTACTTC.

In regard to this clone: One end of the junction is discordant with germline, which a read error may explain. J is TRBJ1-4 and V is TRBV5-1; possibly TRBD1 for D (6 bases). The CDR3 contains 16 residues. Germline V gene sequence: CDR1 SGHRS, CDR2 YFSETQ. CDR3 in DNA: TGCGCCAGCAGCGCGGGCCCCGGGGGGGCTAACGAAAAACTGTTTTTT. It codes for CASSAGPGGANEKLFF. Full variable domain (missing parts from reference TRBV5-1 and TRBJ1-4): KAGVTQTPRYLIKTRGQQVTLSCSPISGHRSVSWYQQTPGQGLQFLFEYFSETQRNKGNFPGRFSGRQFSNSRSEMNVSTLELGDSALYLCASSAGPGGANEKLFFGSGTQLSVL.

This sequence joins TRBV5-6 and TRBJ1-6; D gene ambiguous. Germline CDR1 is SGHDT and CDR2 is YYEEEE. This CDR3 is 15 amino acids long. Trimming removed 4 bases from V and 3 bases from J, with 11 bases in between. This chain's CDR3 is CASSTVVSYNSPLHF. CDR3 coding DNA: TGTGCCAGCAGCACAGTGGTCAGCTATAATTCACCCCTCCACTTT.